This TCR beta chain was profiled in a study of cytomegalovirus exposure and HLA in healthy donors. Study findings and constraints: According to the study, 160 or so TCR beta chains were cytomegalovirus-associated. In a later analysis, first-cohort TCR clusters were found to tend to co-occur in the 100 to 150 validation repertoires.

As regards this clone: Its specificity is unknown.

TCRdb keeps only in-frame clones here, not all; method: immunoSEQ multiplex PCR. This table holds approximately 70,000 clones, about 94% found once. V was clipped by 3 bases and J by 10 bases, with 9 bases between them. This CDR3 contains 11 residues. The germline V gene encodes CDR1 MGHDK and CDR2 SYGVNS. The clonotype comes from a woman between 18 and 29 years old in good health and CMV-seropositive. Sequencing was done on a sample of PBMCs. The chain links TRBV25-1 to TRBJ1-1, with a weak D call TRBD1 (5 bases). The CDR3 DNA is TGTGCCAGCAGTGACAGGGTGGCAGCTTTCTTT. It encodes CASSDRVAAFF. The complete variable domain, with remaining parts taken from reference TRBV25-1 and TRBJ1-1, reads EADIYQTPRYLVIGTGKKITLECSQTMGHDKMYWYQQDPGMELHLIHYSYGVNSTEKGDLSSESTVSRIRTEHFPLTLESARPSHTSQYLCASSDRVAAFFGQGTRLTVV.